This T cell receptor beta chain derives from a study of cytomegalovirus exposure and HLA in healthy donors. Study observations and caveats: A missense variant in DCLRE1C was later tied to TCR beta V- and J-gene trimming.

PCR employed 60 Vbeta and 13 Jbeta primers. Profiled with immunoSEQ multiplex PCR; TCRdb holds only in-frame clones, not every one. This table holds approximately 200,000 clones, about 86% found once. On this clone itself: Its antigen is currently unknown.

This CDR3 region has 14 residues. J was trimmed by 5 bases and V by 3 bases; bases with no gene match: 1. Germline assignment: CDR1 SGHVS and CDR2 FQNEAQ. The source material was PBMCs. This chain uses TRBV7-8 with TRBJ2-2, with 9 bases identical to TRBD1. The TCR comes from a young woman in good health and CMV-seropositive. Here the CDR3 DNA reads TGTGCCAGCAGCTTGACAGGGGGGACCGGGGAGCTGTTTTTT. Translation: CASSLTGGTGELFF.